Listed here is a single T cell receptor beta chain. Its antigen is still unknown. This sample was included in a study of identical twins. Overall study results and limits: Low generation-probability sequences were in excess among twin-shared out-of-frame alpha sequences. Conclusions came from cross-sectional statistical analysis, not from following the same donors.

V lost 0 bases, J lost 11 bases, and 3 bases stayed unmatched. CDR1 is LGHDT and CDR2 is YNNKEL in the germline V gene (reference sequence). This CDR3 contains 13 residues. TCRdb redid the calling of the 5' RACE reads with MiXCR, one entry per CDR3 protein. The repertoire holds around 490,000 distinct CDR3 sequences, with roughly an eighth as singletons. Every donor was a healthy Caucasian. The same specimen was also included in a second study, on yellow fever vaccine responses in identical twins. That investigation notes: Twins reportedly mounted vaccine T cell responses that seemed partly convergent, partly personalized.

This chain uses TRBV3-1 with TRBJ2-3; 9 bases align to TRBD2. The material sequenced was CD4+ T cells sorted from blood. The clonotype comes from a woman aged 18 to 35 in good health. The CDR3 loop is CASSQDLAGRQYF. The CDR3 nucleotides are TGTGCCAGCAGCCAAGATCTAGCGGGGAGGCAGTATTTT.